The 23 T cell receptor beta chains presented below share a single source sample, sequenced in a study of OX40 agonist ivuxolimab in advanced cancers. The method was immunoSEQ multiplex PCR; TCRdb's version includes in-frame clones alone and lacks a portion of them. The data contain tens of thousands of clones, roughly 85% of them singletons. Material: CD4+ or CD8+ T cells sorted from blood, obtained in a trial of the OX40 agonist ivuxolimab. The receptors were sampled from an adult with an advanced solid tumor such as melanoma, head and neck, liver or kidney cancer.

The V gene is TRBV7-9, the J gene TRBJ1-4; D unclear. V was trimmed by 1 base and J by 6 bases, leaving 12 bases between them. Germline loops: CDR1 SEHNR, CDR2 FQNEAQ (reference sequence). The CDR3 is 15 amino acids. As DNA, the CDR3 is TGTGCCAGCAGCTTAGGGGGATATACATATGAAAAACTGTTTTTT. It translates to CASSLGGYTYEKLFF.

The genes are TRBV28 and TRBJ1-6, with 7 positions matching TRBD1. Looked up from germline, CDR1 is MDHEN and CDR2 is SYDVKM. The CDR3 length is 16 residues. The J segment lost 10 bases and the V segment lost 4 bases, leaving 13 bases of the junction unmatched. The chain's CDR3 is CASSSLAGGLGSPLHF. CDR3 sequence (DNA): TGTGCCAGCAGTTCACTGGCAGGGGGGCTTGGATCACCCCTCCACTTT.

The V call is TRBV7-9, the J call TRBJ2-7; 8 nucleotides match TRBD2. The CDR3 length is 15 residues. V was pared by 6 bases and J by 6 bases, with 13 bases of the junction left unmatched. CDR1 is SEHNR, CDR2 FQNEAQ, per germline (reference sequence). The CDR3 loop reads CASSPAGGRGLEQYF. Written as DNA, the CDR3 is TGTGCCAGCAGTCCCGCGGGGGGCCGTGGTCTCGAGCAGTACTTC.

This chain uses TRBV7-9 with TRBJ2-7, with 13 bases identical to TRBD2. Trimming at V came to 3 bases and at J to 5 bases, leaving 1 base not matched to a gene. The germline V gene has CDR1 SEHNR and CDR2 FQNEAQ (reference sequence). The CDR3 has 14 residues. The CDR3 region is CASSFGLAGDEQYF. CDR3 in DNA: TGTGCCAGCAGCTTTGGACTAGCGGGAGACGAGCAGTACTTC.

The rearrangement uses TRBV10-1 and TRBJ2-3, with 8 positions matching TRBD2. After removal of 3 bases from V and 2 bases from J, the junction contained 7 bases not matched to a gene. This CDR3 is built from 16 residues. Germline V gene lookup returns CDR1 WNHNN and CDR2 SYGVQD (reference sequence). Here the CDR3 reads CASSDPREDLTDTQYF. The CDR3 DNA sequence: TGCGCCAGCAGTGACCCGCGGGAGGACCTCACAGATACGCAGTATTTT.

V is TRBV5-1 and J is TRBJ1-1; TRBD1 matches 7 bases. The germline V gene encodes CDR1 SGHRS and CDR2 YFSETQ. The CDR3 length is 17 residues. With V trimmed by 3 bases and J by 0 bases, 11 bases remained unmatched. The CDR3 reads CASSYKGTVSVNTEAFF. As DNA, the CDR3 is TGCGCCAGCAGCTACAAGGGGACAGTGTCCGTGAACACTGAAGCTTTCTTT.

The chain uses TRBV6-1 and TRBJ1-6; D is uncertain. Germline V lookup: CDR1 MNHNS, CDR2 SASEGT. Trimming shortened V by 3 bases and J by 10 bases, and 7 bases separated the two germline ends. The CDR3 runs 12 residues. DNA for the CDR3: TGTGCCAGCAGTGAGGATCGCTCACCCCTCCACTTT. Protein sequence: CASSEDRSPLHF.

The chain links TRBV28 to TRBJ1-1; D is perhaps TRBD1 (6 bases). The CDR3 runs to 13 residues. V was trimmed by 6 bases and J by 7 bases, leaving 15 bases between them. Germline assignment: CDR1 MDHEN and CDR2 SYDVKM. CDR3 protein: CASSPGTFVEAFF. The CDR3 coding sequence is TGTGCCAGCAGCCCCGGGACATTCGTTGAAGCTTTCTTT.

The gene calls are TRBV12-5 and TRBJ2-7; D remains unclear. From germline, CDR1 is LGHNT and CDR2 FRNRAP. With 1 base removed from V and 6 bases from J, the gap between germline ends came to 13 bases. CDR3 length: 14 amino acids. In nucleotides, the CDR3 is TGTGCTAGTGGTTTGGGTAATCGGGCAATCGAGCAGTACTTC. Encoded protein: CASGLGNRAIEQYF.

This clone came up once. This sequence joins TRBV27 and TRBJ1-1; TRBD1 matches 7 bases. CDR1 is MNHEY, CDR2 SMNVEV, per germline (reference sequence). V lost 6 bases to trimming and J lost 1 base; unmatched junction nucleotides: 5. The CDR3 is 14 residues long. The CDR3 sequence is CASRAGTANTEAFF. The CDR3 nucleotides are TGTGCCAGCAGAGCCGGGACAGCGAACACTGAAGCTTTCTTT.

This clone turned up a few times. The chain is built from TRBV18 and TRBJ2-7; 8 bases are a match to TRBD1. The CDR3 spans 13 residues. Germline CDR1 and CDR2: KGHSH and LQKENI. The V segment lost 2 bases and the J segment 9 bases; nucleotides outside the gene matches: 6. CDR3 sequence (DNA): TGTGCCAGCTCACCAGGGACAGGCGGCTGGCAGTACTTC. Amino acid sequence: CASSPGTGGWQYF.

As regards this clone: One end of the junction does not line up with germline, which may come from a read error. This rearrangement joins TRBV5-4 to TRBJ2-3; TRBD1 aligns across 7 bases. Per the germline V gene, CDR1 is SGHNT and CDR2 is YYREEE (reference sequence). This CDR3 contains 12 residues. The DNA for the CDR3 is TGTGCGTGGGACAGACGCACCGATACGCAGTATTTT. Its protein is CAWDRRTDTQYF.

CDR3 in DNA: TGTGCCAGTAGTTCTTGGGGGTCCGGGAGTTCCTACAATGAGCAGTTCTTC. Translated: CASSSWGSGSSYNEQFF. The gene calls are TRBV19 and TRBJ2-1, with a tentative D call TRBD2 (6 bases). CDR1 is LNHDA, CDR2 SQIVND, per germline (reference sequence). CDR3 size: 17 residues. Trimming took 5 bases from V and 1 from J, leaving 18 bases between them.

The V gene is TRBV7-9, the J gene TRBJ1-5, with a weak D call TRBD1 (6 bases). Germline V gives CDR1 SEHNR, CDR2 FQNEAQ (reference sequence). The CDR3 is 15 residues long. Deletions cut 10 bases from V and 4 bases from J, with 20 bases between. CDR3 bases: TGTGCCACCTCGCTGGGCTGGACAGCGAATCAGCCCCAGCATTTT. It yields the protein CATSLGWTANQPQHF.

The chain couples TRBV28 to TRBJ1-5, with a tentative D call TRBD1 (6 bases). CDR3 length equals 15 residues. The germline V gene encodes CDR1 MDHEN and CDR2 SYDVKM. The V and J ends lost 2 bases and 3 bases respectively, with 11 bases between them. CDR3 DNA: TGTGCCAGCAGTTTACGGGACACATACAATCAGCCCCAGCATTTT. Translated: CASSLRDTYNQPQHF. Complete variable domain (other parts from reference TRBV28 and TRBJ1-5): DVKVTQSSRYLVKRTGEKVFLECVQDMDHENMFWYRQDPGLGLRLIYFSYDVKMKEKGDIPEGYSVSREKKERFSLILESASTNQTSMYLCASSLRDTYNQPQHFGDGTRLSIL.

The V and J genes are TRBV18 and TRBJ2-7; possibly TRBD1 or TRBD2 for D (6 bases each). The CDR3 runs 14 residues. V gave up 5 bases and J gave up 2 bases, with 13 bases separating them. Germline lookup yields CDR1 KGHSH and CDR2 LQKENI. The CDR3 nucleotides are TGTGCCAGCTCAACAACCGGGGGCACCTACGAGCAGTACTTC. It specifies CASSTTGGTYEQYF.

The gene calls are TRBV10-2 and TRBJ2-7; TRBD2 matches at 11 bases. The V and J ends lost 8 bases and 3 bases, in that order; junction bases with no gene match: 9. The germline V gene encodes CDR1 WSHSY and CDR2 SAAADI. CDR3 size: 15 residues. CDR3 residues: CASRLLLAGVYEQYF. CDR3 in DNA: TGCGCCAGCCGATTGCTACTAGCGGGAGTCTACGAGCAGTACTTC.

The chain joins TRBV9 to TRBJ2-5, with TRBD2 matching 7 bases. Per the germline V gene, CDR1 is SGDLS and CDR2 is YYNGEE. V gave up 0 bases and J gave up 2 bases; unmatched junction bases: 13. This CDR3 has 18 residues. CDR3 loop: CASSVGHSGTTRQETQYF. CDR3 bases: TGTGCCAGCAGCGTAGGTCACTCCGGGACTACCCGACAAGAGACCCAGTACTTC.

This chain uses TRBV2 with TRBJ1-5, with D possibly being TRBD1 (5 bases). The CDR3 is made up of 15 amino acids. CDR1 is SNHLY, CDR2 FYNNEI, per germline. Trimming removed 4 bases from V and 0 bases from J, with 10 bases in between. As DNA, the CDR3 is TGTGCCAGCAGTGTGGGAGGGGTTAGCAATCAGCCCCAGCATTTT. This sequence encodes CASSVGGVSNQPQHF.

J is TRBJ1-2 and V is TRBV7-9; no clear D gene. Trimming took off 5 bases at V and 7 bases at J, with 8 bases between the two ends. The length of the CDR3 is 11 residues. Germline V lookup: CDR1 SEHNR, CDR2 FQNEAQ (reference sequence). The CDR3 region has the DNA TGTGCCAGCAGCATTCATCCTGGCTACACCTTC. Residues: CASSIHPGYTF.

This rearrangement joins TRBV9 to TRBJ1-3; D is uncertain. Trimming left V 0 bases short and J 0 bases short, with 10 bases between. Per germline, CDR1 SGDLS and CDR2 YYNGEE. CDR3 length equals 16 residues. CDR3 sequence: CASSVGSLSSGNTIYF. The CDR3 DNA reads as TGTGCCAGCAGCGTAGGTTCGCTAAGCTCTGGAAACACCATATATTTT.

The rearrangement links TRBV5-1 to TRBJ1-1; D might be TRBD1 (5 bases). The length of the CDR3 is 13 residues. Germline V lookup: CDR1 SGHRS, CDR2 YFSETQ. The ends were cut back, 2 bases at V and 3 bases at J, with 8 bases in the middle. DNA for the CDR3: TGCGCCAGCAGCTTCGGGGGGGACACTGAAGCTTTCTTT. Translated: CASSFGGDTEAFF.

V gene TRBV19 combines with J gene TRBJ2-6, with 7 bases fitting TRBD1. The CDR3 contains 11 residues. The J segment lost 14 bases and the V segment lost 5 bases, leaving 3 bases of the junction unmatched. Germline values: CDR1 LNHDA, CDR2 SQIVND (reference sequence). CDR3 DNA: TGTGCCAGTAGTGACAGGGTACTCCTGACTTTC. This gives the protein CASSDRVLLTF.